Below, 20 T cell receptor beta chains from the same sample are listed, as sequenced in a study of blood T cells in healthy people across ages. A second roughly 7 to 12 cycle PCR used barcoded and J-beta primers. TCRdb reanalysed the 5' RACE reads using MiXCR and keeps one entry per CDR3 protein. This table has around 1,100,000 distinct CDR3 sequences, 35% to 45% appearing once. Sequencing was carried out using blood. The source of these receptors is a man aged 18 to 30 in good health.

Details on this clonotype: Germline and junction disagree at one end, which may indicate a read error. This rearrangement joins TRBV11-2 to TRBJ1-1; perhaps TRBD1 as D (5 bases). Germline values: CDR1 SGHAT, CDR2 FQNNGV. CDR3 length: 10 residues. This chain's CDR3 is CVSGGPAAFF. DNA of the CDR3: TGTGTCAGCGGGGGTCCAGCCGCTTTCTTT.

The chain employs TRBV7-2 and TRBJ2-5; D remains ambiguous. The V and J ends lost 6 bases and 2 bases respectively, with 10 bases between them. From germline, CDR1 is SGHTA and CDR2 FQGNSA. The CDR3 runs 13 residues. DNA for the CDR3: TGTGCCAGCAGGGACCGAAATCAAGAGACCCAGTACTTC. Amino acids: CASRDRNQETQYF.

The rearrangement joins TRBV9 to TRBJ2-1; 8 bases line up with TRBD2. Germline CDR1 is SGDLS and CDR2 is YYNGEE. The junction had 10 bases not matched to a gene; V was cut back by 2 bases and J by 0 bases. This CDR3 has 18 amino acids. CDR3 sequence reads: CASSVGVSGDPSYNEQFF. The CDR3 DNA follows: TGTGCCAGCAGCGTGGGGGTTAGCGGGGACCCCTCCTACAATGAGCAGTTCTTC. The full variable domain, its missing parts supplied by reference TRBV9 and TRBJ2-1, is DSGVTQTPKHLITATGQRVTLRCSPRSGDLSVYWYQQSLDQGLQFLIQYYNGEERAKGNILERFSAQQFPDLHSELNLSSLELGDSALYFCASSVGVSGDPSYNEQFFGPGTRLTVL.

The V and J genes are TRBV28 and TRBJ1-6, with D uncertain. The V end was cut by 6 bases, the J end by 14 bases, with 23 bases between. The CDR3 is 15 residues long. Per the germline V gene, CDR1 is MDHEN and CDR2 is SYDVKM. CDR3 region: CASRRPTRTYSTLHF. CDR3 nucleotide sequence: TGTGCCAGCAGACGACCAACAAGGACCTATTCGACCCTCCACTTT.

This clonotype was recorded many times. The chain uses TRBV7-2 and TRBJ2-3, with D unclear. The germline V gene has CDR1 SGHTA and CDR2 FQGNSA. V shed 2 bases and J shed 4 bases, with 7 bases lying between them. The CDR3 runs to 13 residues. The CDR3 nucleotides are TGTGCCAGCAGCTTAACCCGGTCAGATACGCAGTATTTT. Translating gives CASSLTRSDTQYF.

Only one count was recorded for this clonotype. The chain recombines TRBV4-2 with TRBJ2-4; 8 positions agree with TRBD1. The DNA end lines up better with TRBJ2-5; the J call may be wrong. Germline-derived CDR1 and CDR2 are LGHNA and YNFKEQ. This CDR3 is built from 13 residues. CDR3 region: CATAGTGQETQYF. In nucleotides, the CDR3 is TGTGCCACCGCCGGGACAGGTCAAGAGACCCAGTACTTC.

In its sample, this clonotype was seen many times. The DNA of the CDR3 is TGTGCCAGCAGTTACGGTCGAGAGCAGTACTTC. Encoded protein: CASSYGREQYF. The chain is built from TRBV6-5 and TRBJ2-7; D ambiguous. CDR3 length: 11 residues. Germline CDR1 reads MNHEY; CDR2 reads SVGAGI. V lost 2 bases to trimming and J lost 7 bases, with 6 bases between them.

This chain links TRBV29-1 with TRBJ1-3; the match to TRBD1 covers 11 bases. From germline, CDR1 is SQVTM and CDR2 ANQGSEA. Germline trimming cut 6 bases from V and 2 bases from J; bases unmatched to any gene: 3. The CDR3 has 14 amino acids. CDR3 sequence: CSVGQGAAGNTIYF. CDR3 coding DNA: TGCAGCGTCGGACAGGGGGCCGCTGGAAACACCATATATTTT.

V gene TRBV2 combines with J gene TRBJ1-4, with D uncertain. The germline V gene encodes CDR1 SNHLY and CDR2 FYNNEI. V was pared by 6 bases and J by 8 bases, with 16 bases between. There are 14 residues in the CDR3. The CDR3 spells CASRRTYSNEKLFF. The DNA of the CDR3 is TGTGCCAGCAGAAGGACCTACTCAAACGAAAAACTGTTTTTT.

The rearrangement joins TRBV7-9 to TRBJ2-4; 8 positions match TRBD1. The V segment lost 1 base and the J segment 1 base; nucleotides outside the gene matches: 6. Germline lookup yields CDR1 SEHNR and CDR2 FQNEAQ (reference sequence). The CDR3 spans 17 residues. The CDR3 spells CASSLVGRGPAKNIQYF. The CDR3, as DNA: TGTGCCAGCAGCTTAGTTGGCAGGGGGCCTGCCAAAAACATTCAGTACTTC. Full variable domain (missing parts from reference TRBV7-9 and TRBJ2-4): DTGVSQNPRHKITKRGQNVTFRCDPISEHNRLYWYRQTLGQGPEFLTYFQNEAQLEKSRLLSDRFSAERPKGSFSTLEIQRTEQGDSAMYLCASSLVGRGPAKNIQYFGAGTRLSVL.

On this clonotype itself: One end of the junction is discordant with germline, which a read error may explain. This chain links TRBV20-1 with TRBJ2-4, with D unclear. The CDR3 has 14 residues. Per the germline V gene, CDR1 is DFQATT and CDR2 is SNEGSKA (reference sequence). CDR3: CSASDILAKNIEYF. CDR3 in DNA: TGCAGTGCTAGTGACATCTTAGCCAAAAACATTGAGTACTTC.

This clonotype was counted only a few times. The chain combines TRBV9 with TRBJ1-2; D not certain. The germline V and J ends were trimmed by 3 bases and 4 bases, with 19 bases remaining between them. This CDR3 region has 16 residues. Germline loops: CDR1 SGDLS, CDR2 YYNGEE. CDR3 amino acids: CASSEPQYSYSYGYTF. The CDR3 DNA reads as TGTGCCAGCAGCGAGCCCCAGTACAGCTACTCCTATGGCTACACCTTC.

The rearrangement joins TRBV12-3 or TRBV12-4 to TRBJ1-2, with D maybe TRBD1 (5 bases). This CDR3 spans 14 amino acids. With 6 bases removed from V and 4 bases from J, the gap between germline ends came to 15 bases. Written as DNA, the CDR3 is TGTGCCAGCAGCCCCGGGCGGGGCCTCTATGGCTACACCTTC. This translates into CASSPGRGLYGYTF.

The chain couples TRBV4-2 to TRBJ2-3; 8 positions match TRBD2. The J segment lost 0 bases and the V segment lost 5 bases, leaving 10 bases of the junction unmatched. This CDR3 is 17 amino acids long. Looked up from germline, CDR1 is LGHNA and CDR2 is YNFKEQ. CDR3: CASSDPGGDTSTDTQYF. The CDR3 nucleotides read TGTGCCAGCAGCGACCCGGGGGGGGACACTAGCACAGATACGCAGTATTTT.

The rearrangement joins TRBV7-8 to TRBJ1-5; no clear D. V was clipped by 2 bases and J by 9 bases, with 11 bases between them. The CDR3 contains 13 residues. Germline loops: CDR1 SGHVS, CDR2 FQNEAQ. The CDR3 coding sequence is TGTGCCAGCAGCTTACCGGGCGTGGTGCCCCAGCATTTT. This codes for CASSLPGVVPQHF.

In this sample, this clonotype turned up a few times. V usage is TRBV7-2 and J usage is TRBJ2-1; D gene unclear. The germline gives CDR1 SGHTA, CDR2 FQGNSA. The CDR3 has 12 amino acids. V was pared by 1 base and J by 7 bases, with 5 bases between. This chain's CDR3 is CASSLDMNEQFF. CDR3 DNA sequence: TGTGCCAGCAGCTTAGATATGAATGAGCAGTTCTTC.

V is TRBV5-1 and J is TRBJ1-1; D possibly corresponds to TRBD1 (5 bases). Trimming removed 2 bases from V and 4 bases from J, with 12 bases in between. The V gene's germline CDR1 is SGHRS and CDR2 YFSETQ. The CDR3 is 14 residues long. The CDR3 coding sequence is TGCGCCAGCAGCTTCGGCAGGGAAGGCACTGAAGCTTTCTTT. It codes for CASSFGREGTEAFF.

This clonotype was counted at least ten times. The rearrangement uses TRBV12-3 or TRBV12-4 and TRBJ1-2; no firm D call. Trimming took 0 bases from V and 2 from J, leaving 10 bases between them. The CDR3 sequence is 15 residues long. CDR3 protein: CASSLAAGGNYGYTF. In nucleotides, the CDR3 is TGTGCCAGCAGTTTAGCGGCAGGCGGAAACTATGGCTACACCTTC.

V usage is TRBV20-1 and J usage is TRBJ2-1, with D unclear. Per the germline V gene, CDR1 is DFQATT and CDR2 is SNEGSKA (reference sequence). Deletions cut 1 base from V and 6 bases from J, with 13 bases between. The CDR3 is made up of 14 amino acids. CDR3 bases: TGCAGTGCTAGAGCACAGCTAGTGGTCAATGAGCAGTTCTTC. It translates to CSARAQLVVNEQFF.

Points on this clonotype: A much larger clone differs by one base, so this may be a read error. The chain links TRBV10-3 to TRBJ2-1, with D perhaps matching TRBD2 (5 bases). CDR1 is ENHRY and CDR2 is SYGVKD in the germline V gene. The germline V and J ends were trimmed by 7 bases and 3 bases, with 16 bases remaining between them. This CDR3 comprises 15 residues. CDR3 protein: CAIKRAGDFYNEQFF. The CDR3 DNA reads as TGTGCCATCAAGAGGGCAGGTGACTTCTACAATGAGCAGTTCTTC.